This TCR beta chain originates from a study of cytomegalovirus exposure and HLA in healthy donors. Broader study findings: A missense DCLRE1C variant was associated with V- and J-gene trimming of TCR beta chains in a later analysis, and an independent cohort replicated the association. It was in a later analysis that TCR association rates were seen to vary by HLA locus, highest for DRB1 and lowest for HLA-C.

Germline lookup yields CDR1 MNHEY and CDR2 SVGAGI. Trimming removed 2 bases from V and 11 bases from J, with 15 bases in between. The CDR3 is 13 residues long. A note on this clone: Its specificity is not known.

Primers for the PCR totalled 60 Vbeta and 13 Jbeta. Clones were read by immunoSEQ multiplex PCR, and TCRdb kept only the in-frame ones, dropping some. The sample holds 100,000 to 150,000 clones, around 79% seen once. This chain joins TRBV6-5 and TRBJ1-1, with D maybe TRBD1 (6 bases). Sequencing was performed on PBMCs. This sequence was found in a woman in her thirties or forties in good health and CMV-seronegative. The CDR3 nucleotides read TGTGCCAGCAGTTACGGAGGGGGGGGGAACGCTTTCTTT. It specifies CASSYGGGGNAFF.